The next 4 T cell receptor beta chains were all read from a single sample in a study of T cells after yellow fever vaccination. TCRdb redid the calling of the 5' RACE reads with MiXCR, one entry per CDR3 protein. Altogether roughly 260,000 distinct CDR3 sequences are present, 10% to 15% being singletons, with the ten largest covering roughly 0.5%. Sequences were derived from CD4+ T cells sorted from PBMCs, sampled 45 days after the yellow fever booster vaccination. The receptors come from a man aged 25-45 years who received the YFV17D yellow fever vaccine.

This clonotype was picked up a small number of times. The V call is TRBV6-5, the J call TRBJ2-3, with TRBD2 matching 8 bases. V gave up 4 bases and J gave up 0 bases; unmatched junction bases: 3. Germline V gene lookup returns CDR1 MNHEY and CDR2 SVGAGI. CDR3 length: 15 residues. CDR3 region: CASSSGTRSTDTQYF. The DNA for the CDR3 is TGTGCCAGCAGTTCCGGGACTAGGAGCACAGATACGCAGTATTTT.

V and J are TRBV7-2 and TRBJ2-1; TRBD2 aligns across 7 bases. This CDR3 has 15 residues. The V gene's germline CDR1 is SGHTA and CDR2 FQGNSA. Trimming removed 1 base from V and 9 bases from J; junction bases left unmatched: 9. Here the CDR3 DNA reads TGTGCCAGCAGCTTAGAACGTTGGCTAGCGGTTGAGCAGTTCTTC. It specifies CASSLERWLAVEQFF.

This clonotype appeared a single time. The CDR3 loop reads CSVEAVLETQYF. The CDR3 DNA is TGCAGCGTTGAGGCAGTCTTAGAGACCCAGTACTTC. The J gene is TRBJ2-5, the V gene TRBV29-1; D remains unclear. The CDR3 is made up of 12 amino acids. Germline loops: CDR1 SQVTM, CDR2 ANQGSEA. V gave up 3 bases and J gave up 4 bases, with 9 bases separating them.

The DNA for the CDR3 is TGCAGTGCTGGACTAGTATCCGATGAGCAGTTCTTC. Its protein product is CSAGLVSDEQFF. V gene TRBV20-1 combines with J gene TRBJ2-1; the match to TRBD2 covers 7 bases. V gave up 5 bases and J gave up 8 bases; unmatched junction bases: 6. The CDR3 length is 12 residues. Germline assignment: CDR1 DFQATT and CDR2 SNEGSKA (reference sequence).